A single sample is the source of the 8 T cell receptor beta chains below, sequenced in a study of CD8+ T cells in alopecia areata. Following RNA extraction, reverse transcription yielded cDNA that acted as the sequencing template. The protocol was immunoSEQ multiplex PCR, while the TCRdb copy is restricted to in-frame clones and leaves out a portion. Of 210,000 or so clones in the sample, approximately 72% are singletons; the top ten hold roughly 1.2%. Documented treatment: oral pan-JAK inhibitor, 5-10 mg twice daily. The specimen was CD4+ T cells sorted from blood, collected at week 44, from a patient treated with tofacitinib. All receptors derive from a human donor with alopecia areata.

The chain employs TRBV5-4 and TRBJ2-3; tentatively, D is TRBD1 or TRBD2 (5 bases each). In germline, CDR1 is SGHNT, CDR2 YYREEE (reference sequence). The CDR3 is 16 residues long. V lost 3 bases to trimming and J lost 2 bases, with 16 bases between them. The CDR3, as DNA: TGTGCCAGCAGCTCGCCCTACCGGGACGTCACAGATACGCAGTATTTT. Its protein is CASSSPYRDVTDTQYF.

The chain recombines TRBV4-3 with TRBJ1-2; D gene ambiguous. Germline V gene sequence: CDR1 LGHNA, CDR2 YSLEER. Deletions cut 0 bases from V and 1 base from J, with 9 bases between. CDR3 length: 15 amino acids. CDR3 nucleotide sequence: TGCGCCAGCAGCCAAGAGCTACAGATTAACTATGGCTACACCTTC. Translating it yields CASSQELQINYGYTF.

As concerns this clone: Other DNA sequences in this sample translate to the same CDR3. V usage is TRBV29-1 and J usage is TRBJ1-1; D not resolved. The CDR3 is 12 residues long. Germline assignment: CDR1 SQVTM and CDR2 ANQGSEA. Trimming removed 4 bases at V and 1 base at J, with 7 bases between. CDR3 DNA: TGCAGCGTTGCCTATGCGAACACTGAAGCTTTCTTT. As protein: CSVAYANTEAFF.

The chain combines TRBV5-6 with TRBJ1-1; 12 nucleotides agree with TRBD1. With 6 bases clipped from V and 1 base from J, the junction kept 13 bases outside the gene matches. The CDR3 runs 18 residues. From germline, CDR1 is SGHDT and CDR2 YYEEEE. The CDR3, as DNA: TGTGCCAGCAACATCCCCGGGACAGGGGGCAAGAAGAACACTGAAGCTTTCTTT. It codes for CASNIPGTGGKKNTEAFF.

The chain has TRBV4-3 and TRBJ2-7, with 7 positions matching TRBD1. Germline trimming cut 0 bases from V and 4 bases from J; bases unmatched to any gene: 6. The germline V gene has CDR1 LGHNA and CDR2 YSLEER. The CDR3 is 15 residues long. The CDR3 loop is CASSQDLTGDYEQYF. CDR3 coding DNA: TGCGCCAGCAGCCAAGACCTCACAGGGGATTACGAGCAGTACTTC.

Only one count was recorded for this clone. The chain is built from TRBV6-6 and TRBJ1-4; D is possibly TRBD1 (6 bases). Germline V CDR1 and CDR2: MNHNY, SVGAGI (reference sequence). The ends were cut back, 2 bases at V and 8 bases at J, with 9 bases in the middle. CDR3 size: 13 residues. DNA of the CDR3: TGTGCCAGCAGTTACCGGACAGCCGAAAAACTGTTTTTT. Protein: CASSYRTAEKLFF.

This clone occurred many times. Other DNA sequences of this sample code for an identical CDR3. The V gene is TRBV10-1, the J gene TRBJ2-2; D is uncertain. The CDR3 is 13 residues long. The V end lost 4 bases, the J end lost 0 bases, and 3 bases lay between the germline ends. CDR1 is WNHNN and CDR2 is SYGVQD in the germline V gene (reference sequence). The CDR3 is CASSGPNTGELFF. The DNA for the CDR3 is TGCGCCAGCAGTGGACCGAACACCGGGGAGCTGTTTTTT.

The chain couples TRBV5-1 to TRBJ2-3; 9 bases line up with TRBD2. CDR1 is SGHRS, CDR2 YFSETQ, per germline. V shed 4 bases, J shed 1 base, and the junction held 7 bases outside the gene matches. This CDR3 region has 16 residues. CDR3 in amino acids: CASSPRASGGTDTQYF. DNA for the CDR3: TGCGCCAGCAGCCCCAGGGCTAGCGGGGGCACAGATACGCAGTATTTT. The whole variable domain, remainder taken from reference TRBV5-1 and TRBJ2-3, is KAGVTQTPRYLIKTRGQQVTLSCSPISGHRSVSWYQQTPGQGLQFLFEYFSETQRNKGNFPGRFSGRQFSNSRSEMNVSTLELGDSALYLCASSPRASGGTDTQYFGPGTRLTVL.